This TCR beta chain originates from a study of identical twins. A single record per CDR3 protein comes from TCRdb applying MiXCR to the 5' RACE reads. This sample yields 240,000 or so distinct CDR3 sequences, of which about 10% are seen a single time; 9% to 10% belongs to the top ten. Study-level findings and limits: Fewer insertions characterized abundant cord blood beta clonotypes, whereas memory repertoires showed none. Analyses of zero insertions could be partly confounded by invariant MAIT and iNKT cells.

This CDR3 is 13 amino acids long. CDR1 and CDR2 from the germline V gene are SQVTM and ANQGSEA. V was shortened by 6 bases and J by 2 bases, with 12 bases between the two germline ends. To note about this clonotype: No antigen is known for it.

Each donor (without exception) was a healthy Caucasian. The sequencing input was memory T cells sorted from blood. This receptor was taken from a man aged 50-60 years in good health. The chain couples TRBV29-1 to TRBJ2-3; D call uncertain. CDR3 loop: CSVTGWATDTQYF. Written as DNA, the CDR3 is TGCAGCGTGACCGGCTGGGCCACAGATACGCAGTATTTT.